The 25 T cell receptor beta chains listed next were all sequenced from one sample in a study of blood T cells in healthy people across ages. Then a second PCR, running roughly 6 to 11 cycles, was carried out with a sample-barcoded 5' primer and a J-beta primer mix. TCRdb redid the calling of the 5' RACE reads with MiXCR, one entry per CDR3 protein. Among about 1 million distinct CDR3 sequences listed, less than 25% were seen once. This sample was shared with a second study, whose subject was T cells of mothers and their children.

Sequencing was done on a sample of blood. The receptors shown here come from a girl between 2 and 10 years old in good health.

This clonotype was counted between two and nine times. A much bigger clone sits one base away, suggesting this may be a read error. V is TRBV4-3 and J is TRBJ2-5; TRBD2 matches at 11 bases. The DNA end lines up better with TRBJ2-1; the J call may be wrong. Germline V gene data show CDR1 as LGHNA and CDR2 as YSLEER. There are 16 residues in the CDR3. The CDR3 DNA sequence: TGCGCCAGCAGCCAAGACGGTAGCGGGGGGGTTGATGGGCAGTTCTTC. Protein product: CASSQDGSGGVDGQFF.

The rearrangement uses TRBV12-3 or TRBV12-4 and TRBJ1-2, with TRBD1 matching 9 bases. The CDR3 sequence is 15 residues long. Trimming at V came to 6 bases and at J to 0 bases, leaving 5 bases not matched to a gene. CDR3 bases: TGTGCCAGCAGGGGGACAGGGTTCTCTAACTATGGCTACACCTTC. It is translated as CASRGTGFSNYGYTF.

In its sample, this clonotype was seen once. The chain is built from TRBV7-9 and TRBJ2-7; D uncertain. The CDR3 contains 17 residues. The V end was cut by 5 bases, the J end by 2 bases, with 22 bases between. Germline lookup yields CDR1 SEHNR and CDR2 FQNEAQ (reference sequence). Written as DNA, the CDR3 is TGTGCCAGCAGCCCGACCCCAGACGGACCTACGGCCTACGAGCAGTACTTC. Encoded protein: CASSPTPDGPTAYEQYF.

The chain carries TRBV5-5 and TRBJ2-5; 7 positions match TRBD2. TRBJ2-1 matches the DNA end more closely, so the J call is doubtful. The germline CDR1 and CDR2 sequences are SGHKS and YYEKEE (reference sequence). CDR3 length: 15 residues. The CDR3 nucleotides read TGTGCCAGCAGCTTGGATGGACTAGAGATCAATGAGCAGTTCTTC. Amino acids: CASSLDGLEINEQFF.

The CDR3 coding sequence is TGTGCCAGCAGTTACAGGGAGCCGAACACTGAAGCTTTCTTT. Translated: CASSYREPNTEAFF. V gene TRBV6-5 combines with J gene TRBJ1-1; D gene uncertain. V was shortened by 2 bases and J by 1 base, with 8 bases between the two germline ends. This CDR3 is 14 amino acids long. Germline CDR1 reads MNHEY; CDR2 reads SVGAGI.

The chain carries TRBV18 and TRBJ1-2; no firm D call. Germline assignment: CDR1 KGHSH and CDR2 LQKENI. The CDR3 covers 15 residues. V was shortened by 2 bases and J by 8 bases, with 18 bases between the two germline ends. Written as DNA, the CDR3 is TGTGCCAGCTCACCAGTCGGACTGGAGTTTGGAGGCTACACCTTC. Its translation: CASSPVGLEFGGYTF. The whole variable domain, filled in from reference TRBV18 and TRBJ1-2, reads NAGVMQNPRHLVRRRGQEARLRCSPMKGHSHVYWYRQLPEEGLKFMVYLQKENIIDESGMPKERFSAEFPKEGPSILRIQQVVRGDSAAYFCASSPVGLEFGGYTFGSGTRLTVV.

V and J are TRBV4-1 and TRBJ2-3; 7 nucleotides align to TRBD2. The CDR3 has 15 amino acids. V gave up 0 bases and J gave up 6 bases; unmatched junction bases: 6. Germline-derived CDR1 and CDR2 are MGHRA and YSYEKL. The CDR3 DNA is TGCGCCAGCAGCCAAGAGTACGGGGAGGGGGATACGCAGTATTTT. Translated, it gives CASSQEYGEGDTQYF.

This clonotype occurred a few times. The chain has TRBV28 and TRBJ2-5, with a weak D call TRBD2 (5 bases). Gene TRBJ2-7 matches the end of the DNA better, so the J call may be wrong. The V gene's germline CDR1 is MDHEN and CDR2 SYDVKM. CDR3 length: 16 residues. The CDR3 bases are TGTGCCAGCAGTTGGGCTACTAGGTGGATATTCTACGAGCAGTACTTC. Amino acids: CASSWATRWIFYEQYF.

V is TRBV29-1 and J is TRBJ1-2; D perhaps matches TRBD1 (6 bases). The V and J ends lost 3 bases and 4 bases respectively, with 18 bases between them. This CDR3 comprises 15 residues. The germline gives CDR1 SQVTM, CDR2 ANQGSEA. The CDR3 DNA follows: TGCAGCGTTGATACCGGACCAGGGGCAAGCTATGGCTACACCTTC. This codes for CSVDTGPGASYGYTF.

V and J are TRBV7-3 and TRBJ2-1, with D tentatively TRBD1 or TRBD2 (5 bases each). The V and J ends lost 4 bases and 8 bases respectively, with 12 bases between them. CDR1 and CDR2 (germline): SGHTA, FQGTGA. This CDR3 comprises 13 residues. DNA for the CDR3: TGTGCCAGCAGCTCCTGGATGGGGGATGAGCAGTTCTTC. Amino acid sequence: CASSSWMGDEQFF.

The gene calls are TRBV7-6 and TRBJ2-1; 13 bases are a match to TRBD2. There are 17 residues in the CDR3. From germline, CDR1 is SGHVS and CDR2 FNYEAQ. The junction had 5 bases not matched to a gene; V was cut back by 4 bases and J by 2 bases. Written as DNA, the CDR3 is TGTGCCAGCAGCTCAGGACTAGCGGGGGCTACCTACAATGAGCAGTTCTTC. Amino acid sequence: CASSSGLAGATYNEQFF.

CDR3 region: CSVMRGPYNEQFF. The CDR3 region has the DNA TGCAGCGTTATGAGGGGACCGTACAATGAGCAGTTCTTC. The chain couples TRBV29-1 to TRBJ2-1; D is possibly TRBD1 or TRBD2 (5 bases each). V was clipped by 5 bases and J by 4 bases, with 12 bases between them. Germline CDR1 SQVTM, CDR2 ANQGSEA. The CDR3 has 13 amino acids.

This clonotype has a handful of counts. The J gene is TRBJ2-1, the V gene TRBV5-1, with D unclear. V lost 2 bases and J lost 5, with 11 bases in between. The CDR3 consists of 14 residues. CDR1 and CDR2 from the germline V gene are SGHRS and YFSETQ. DNA for the CDR3: TGCGCCAGCAGCTTAGGCTATCAGAACAATGAGCAGTTCTTC. As protein: CASSLGYQNNEQFF. The full variable domain, rest sourced from reference TRBV5-1 and TRBJ2-1, is KAGVTQTPRYLIKTRGQQVTLSCSPISGHRSVSWYQQTPGQGLQFLFEYFSETQRNKGNFPGRFSGRQFSNSRSEMNVSTLELGDSALYLCASSLGYQNNEQFFGPGTRLTVL.

This clonotype was detected only a few times. The chain carries TRBV12-3 or TRBV12-4 and TRBJ1-1; D gene unclear. This CDR3 is 14 amino acids long. Trimming cost V 5 bases and J 0 bases, with 10 bases left between them. The CDR3 region has the DNA TGTGCCAGCAGTGGACGGCTCATGAACACTGAAGCTTTCTTT. Translating gives CASSGRLMNTEAFF.

This sequence joins TRBV7-9 and TRBJ2-7, with 12 bases aligning to TRBD2. The germline V gene encodes CDR1 SEHNR and CDR2 FQNEAQ (reference sequence). The V gene end was trimmed by 4 bases and the J gene end by 5 bases; junction bases not matched to a gene: 6. The CDR3 is 15 residues long. CDR3 in amino acids: CASSYQTSGGHEQYF. The CDR3 DNA reads as TGTGCCAGCAGCTATCAGACTAGCGGGGGCCACGAGCAGTACTTC.

This clonotype was counted a few times. The rearrangement links TRBV5-4 to TRBJ2-7; D not resolved. Trimming shortened V by 4 bases and J by 6 bases, and 8 bases separated the two germline ends. This CDR3 spans 11 amino acids. Germline V gene data show CDR1 as SGHNT and CDR2 as YYREEE (reference sequence). CDR3 nucleotide sequence: TGTGCCAGCAGCGCGTTGGGCGAGCAGTACTTC. Protein product: CASSALGEQYF.

V is TRBV28 and J is TRBJ2-6, with D unclear. Trimming shortened V by 6 bases and J by 0 bases, and 6 bases separated the two germline ends. Germline CDR1 and CDR2: MDHEN and SYDVKM. This CDR3 region has 14 residues. The DNA for the CDR3 is TGTGCCAGCAGGCAACTCTCTGGGGCCAACGTCCTGACTTTC. Protein product: CASRQLSGANVLTF.

This chain joins TRBV6-2 or TRBV6-3 and TRBJ2-2; D is undetermined. This CDR3 is 13 amino acids long. Germline lookup yields CDR1 MNHEY and CDR2 SVGEGT. Trimming stripped 4 bases from V and 6 bases from J, with 9 bases between. The chain's CDR3 is CASSSDEAGELFF. As DNA, the CDR3 is TGTGCCAGCAGTTCGGATGAAGCCGGGGAGCTGTTTTTT.

This clonotype was detected a few times. The CDR3: CASSPPGALGGYTF. The CDR3 nucleotides are TGTGCCAGCAGTCCCCCAGGGGCATTGGGTGGCTACACCTTC. The J gene is TRBJ1-2, the V gene TRBV12-3 or TRBV12-4; D may be TRBD1 (6 bases). The CDR3 has 14 amino acids. The germline V and J ends were trimmed by 5 bases and 7 bases, with 17 bases remaining between them.

CDR3 sequence (DNA): TGTGCCAGCAGCCCACGACTAGAAGCCACCGGGGAGCTGTTTTTT. This encodes CASSPRLEATGELFF. The genes are TRBV9 and TRBJ2-2, with D maybe TRBD2 (6 bases). The V gene lost 4 bases and the J gene lost 4 bases, with 14 bases spanning the gap. The germline V gene has CDR1 SGDLS and CDR2 YYNGEE. This CDR3 has 15 residues.

V usage is TRBV12-3 or TRBV12-4 and J usage is TRBJ2-5, with no clear D. Trimming left V 3 bases short and J 2 bases short, with 13 bases between. The CDR3 is made up of 15 amino acids. This CDR3 is CASSFISRRQETQYF. As DNA, the CDR3 is TGTGCCAGCAGTTTTATTAGCCGCAGACAAGAGACCCAGTACTTC.

In its sample, this clonotype was seen a few times. This rearrangement joins TRBV5-1 to TRBJ1-2, with no clear D. From germline, CDR1 is SGHRS and CDR2 YFSETQ. This CDR3 region has 12 residues. Trimming stripped 5 bases from V and 8 bases from J, with 13 bases between. The CDR3 spells CASRKGGGGYTF. CDR3 nucleotides: TGCGCCAGCAGAAAAGGCGGTGGGGGCTACACCTTC.

This chain connects TRBV28 to TRBJ1-2; 7 bases agree with TRBD1. CDR1 and CDR2 from the germline V gene are MDHEN and SYDVKM. The length of the CDR3 is 13 residues. Losses at the gene ends were 4 bases for V and 8 bases for J; bases not matched to a gene: 7. CDR3 nucleotides: TGTGCCAGCAGTTCAGACAGGGTGCGAGGCTACACCTTC. Translating gives CASSSDRVRGYTF.

The genes are TRBV6-2 or TRBV6-3 and TRBJ2-2; D is unclear. The CDR3 covers 14 residues. Trimming stripped 2 bases from V and 6 bases from J, with 10 bases between. The germline CDR1 and CDR2 sequences are MNHEY and SVGEGT. The CDR3 nucleotides are TGTGCCAGCAGTTACGGGGATTCGGCCGGGGAGCTGTTTTTT. Its protein is CASSYGDSAGELFF.

This clonotype was detected a few times. V usage is TRBV7-9 and J usage is TRBJ2-3, with D unresolved. The length of the CDR3 is 15 residues. CDR1 and CDR2 from the germline V gene are SEHNR and FQNEAQ (reference sequence). Trimming removed 6 bases from V and 3 bases from J, with 16 bases in between. The CDR3 here is CASSPPGVRTDTQYF. The CDR3, as DNA: TGTGCCAGCAGTCCCCCTGGGGTAAGGACAGATACGCAGTATTTT.